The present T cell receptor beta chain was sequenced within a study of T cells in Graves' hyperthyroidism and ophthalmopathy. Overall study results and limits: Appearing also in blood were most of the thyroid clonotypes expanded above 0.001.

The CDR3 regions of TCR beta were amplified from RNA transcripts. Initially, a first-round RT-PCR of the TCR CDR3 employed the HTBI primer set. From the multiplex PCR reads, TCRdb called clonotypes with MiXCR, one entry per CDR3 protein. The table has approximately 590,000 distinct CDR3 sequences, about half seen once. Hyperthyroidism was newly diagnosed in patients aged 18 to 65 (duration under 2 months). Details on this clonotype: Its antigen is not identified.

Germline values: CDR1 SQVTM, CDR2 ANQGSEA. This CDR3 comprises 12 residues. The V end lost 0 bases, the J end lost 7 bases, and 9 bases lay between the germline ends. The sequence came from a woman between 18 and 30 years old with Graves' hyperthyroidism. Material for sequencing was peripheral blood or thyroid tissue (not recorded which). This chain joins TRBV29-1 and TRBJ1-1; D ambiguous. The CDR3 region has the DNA TGCAGCGTTGAAGATGGGTGGGGTGAAGCTTTCTTT. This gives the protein CSVEDGWGEAFF.